The text below deals with one T cell receptor beta chain. Its specificity is not known. This sample is drawn from a study of cytomegalovirus exposure and HLA in healthy donors. The ends were cut back, 6 bases at V and 1 base at J, with 6 bases in the middle. Germline V gene sequence: CDR1 KGHSH, CDR2 LQKENI. The CDR3 extends over 12 amino acids. Study-level results: The study labeled more than 150 TCR beta chains cytomegalovirus-associated. Across donors, sequencing depth was assumed by presence/absence analyses to be roughly uniform. Earlier findings revealed that most TCR beta V segments proved productive either about 87% or about 30% of the time.

PCR was performed using 60 Vbeta and 13 Jbeta primers. Original methodology: Unique TCR beta chains numbered around 80 million in a later analysis, with about 11 million shared. Some clones are missing from TCRdb's copy, which holds only in-frame ones; the method was immunoSEQ multiplex PCR. Clone size and the V and J calls come from that table; the DNA yielded D and trimming. The sample's table shows 200,000 to 250,000 clones. The chain is built from TRBV18 and TRBJ1-1, with no clear D. The receptor was isolated from a girl aged 2-10 years in good health and CMV-seropositive. Sequenced: PBMCs. The CDR3, as DNA: TGTGCCAGCTCCCGTTGGAACACTGAAGCTTTCTTT. Amino acid sequence: CASSRWNTEAFF.